The source of this T cell receptor beta chain is a study of cytomegalovirus exposure and HLA in healthy donors. Background on the study: There were roughly 110 million unique TCR beta sequences, drawn from approximately 190 million T cells, in an earlier analysis. Whole-study findings and limits: An ancestry cluster, one associated with Asian ancestry, reportedly showed fewer N-insertions than the roughly 670-donor mean in a later analysis. In a later analysis, HLA-associated TCR beta chains were more clonally expanded than equally common others. Analyzed later, most CMV-associated TCR beta chains appeared HLA-restricted.

This clone has a single count. Its matching antigen is unknown. CDR1 ENHRY and CDR2 SYGVKD come from the germline V gene. The CDR3 is 16 residues long. V was pared by 0 bases and J by 6 bases, with 10 bases of the junction left unmatched. The PCR made use of 60 Vbeta and 13 Jbeta primers. Here immunoSEQ multiplex PCR was the method, and the copy in TCRdb shows in-frame clones only, minus some. The sample holds some 57,000 clones, approximately 63% seen once. The clonotype originates from a woman in her sixties or seventies in good health and CMV-seropositive. Sequenced material: PBMCs. The rearrangement joins TRBV10-3 to TRBJ1-2, with 7 nucleotides matching TRBD1. CDR3 in amino acids: CAISESVFTGEDGYTF. The DNA for the CDR3 is TGTGCCATCAGTGAGTCTGTTTTTACAGGGGAGGATGGCTACACCTTC.